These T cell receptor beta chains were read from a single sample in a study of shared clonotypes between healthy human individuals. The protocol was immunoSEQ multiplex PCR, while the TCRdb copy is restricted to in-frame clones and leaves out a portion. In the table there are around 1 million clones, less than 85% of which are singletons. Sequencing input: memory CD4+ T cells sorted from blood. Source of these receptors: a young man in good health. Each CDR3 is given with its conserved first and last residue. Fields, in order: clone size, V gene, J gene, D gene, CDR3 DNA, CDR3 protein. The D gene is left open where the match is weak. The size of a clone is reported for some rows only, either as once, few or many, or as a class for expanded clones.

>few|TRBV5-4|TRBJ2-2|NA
TGTGCCAGCAGCTTGGATAGCCTCGGGGAGCTGTTTTTT
CASSLDSLGELFF
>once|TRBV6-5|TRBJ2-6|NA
TGTGCCAGCAGTCGAACAGGAACTGGGGCCAACGTCCTGACTTTC
CASSRTGTGANVLTF
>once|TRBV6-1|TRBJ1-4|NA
TGTGCCAGCAGTGAACGAGTGACCCTCGGAGAAAAACTGTTTTTT
CASSERVTLGEKLFF
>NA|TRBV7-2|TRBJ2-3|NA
TGTGCCAGCAATCAAGCGGTCACAGATACGCAGTATTTT
CASNQAVTDTQYF
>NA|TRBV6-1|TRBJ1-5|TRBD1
TGTGCCAGCAGGCCGGGACAGGGTCCTCAGCCCCAGCATTTT
CASRPGQGPQPQHF
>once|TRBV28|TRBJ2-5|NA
TGTGCCAGCAGTTTTAGCCCAGGGCAAGAGACCCAGTACTTC
CASSFSPGQETQYF
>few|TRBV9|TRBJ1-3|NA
TGTGCCAGCAGCGTAGCGGGGGCTGGAAACACCATATATTTT
CASSVAGAGNTIYF
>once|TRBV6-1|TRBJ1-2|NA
TGTGCCATCAGGGAGGATAACTATGGCTACACCTTC
CAIREDNYGYTF
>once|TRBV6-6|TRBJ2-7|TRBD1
TGTGCCAGCAGGTCGCCTACAGGGGAGTACTTC
CASRSPTGEYF
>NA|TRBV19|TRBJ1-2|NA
TGTGCCAGTAGTCAACAGGATGTATATGGCTACACCTTC
CASSQQDVYGYTF
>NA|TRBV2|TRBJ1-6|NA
TGTGCCAGCAGTGGTCAGGGCTATTCACCCCTCCACTTT
CASSGQGYSPLHF
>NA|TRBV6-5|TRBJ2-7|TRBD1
TGTGCCAGCAGCCCGATACTGGACAGGGGCGAGCAGTACTTC
CASSPILDRGEQYF
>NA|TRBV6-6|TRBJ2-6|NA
TGTGCCACCCGAGGGGTGGGGGCCAACGTCCTGACTTTC
CATRGVGANVLTF
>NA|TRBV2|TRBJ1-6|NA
TGTGCCAGCAGTCCCCGTCCTCCCGGCAATTCACCCCTCCACTTT
CASSPRPPGNSPLHF
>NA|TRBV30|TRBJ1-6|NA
TGTGCCTGGAGTGGGGGGGCAGGGAATTCACCCCTCCACTTT
CAWSGGAGNSPLHF
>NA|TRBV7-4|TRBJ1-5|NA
TGTGCCAGCAGCTTAGGCGTCCCGGTAGTCAATCAGCCCCAGCATTTT
CASSLGVPVVNQPQHF
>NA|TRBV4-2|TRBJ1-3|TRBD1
TGTGCCAGCAGCGTATCTTGGGAACCGGGACAGGCGGTCTCTGGAAACACCATATATTTT
CASSVSWEPGQAVSGNTIYF
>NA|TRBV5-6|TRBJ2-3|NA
TGTGCCAGCAGCCCTCTGGGAGCAGATACGCAGTATTTT
CASSPLGADTQYF
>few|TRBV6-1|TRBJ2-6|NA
TGTGCCAGCAGTGAATTGGACTTCTCTGGGGCCAACGTCCTGACTTTC
CASSELDFSGANVLTF
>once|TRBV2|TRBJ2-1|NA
TGTGCCAGCAGTGAAGTGGTGGGGAATGAGCAGTTCTTC
CASSEVVGNEQFF
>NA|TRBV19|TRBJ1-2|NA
TGTGCCAGTAGTCAGTTCGGCGGCTACACCTTC
CASSQFGGYTF
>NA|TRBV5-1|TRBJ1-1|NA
TGCGCCAGCAGCTTGGCCGGCCAGGGATACACTGAAGCTTTCTTT
CASSLAGQGYTEAFF
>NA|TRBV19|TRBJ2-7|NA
TGTGCCAGTAGCCCCTCTTTGGGGGACTCCTACGAGCAGTACTTC
CASSPSLGDSYEQYF
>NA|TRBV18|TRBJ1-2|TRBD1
TGTGCCAGCTCACCACCGACAGGGGGCTATGGCTACACCTTC
CASSPPTGGYGYTF
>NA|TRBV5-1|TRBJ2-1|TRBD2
TGCGCCAGCAGCTTGGCCTGGCGGGAGAGAAACAATGAGCAGTTCTTC
CASSLAWRERNNEQFF
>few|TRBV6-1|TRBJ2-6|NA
TGTGCCAGCAGTGATACTTTTGGGGCCAACGTCCTGACTTTC
CASSDTFGANVLTF
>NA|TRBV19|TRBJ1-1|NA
TGTGCCAGTAGTACCCAAGTGAACACTGAAGCTTTCTTT
CASSTQVNTEAFF
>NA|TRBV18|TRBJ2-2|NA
TGTGCCAGCTCACCAGGCGGGGCAAGAACCGGGGAGCTGTTTTTT
CASSPGGARTGELFF
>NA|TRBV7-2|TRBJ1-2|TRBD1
TGTGCCAGCAGCCCGAAACAGGGGGCAGGCGGGGGCTACACCTTC
CASSPKQGAGGGYTF
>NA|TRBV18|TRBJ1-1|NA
TGTGCCAGCTCACCACCGGGGCTTCGCCAGAACACTGAAGCTTTCTTT
CASSPPGLRQNTEAFF
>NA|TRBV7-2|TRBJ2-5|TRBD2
TGTGCCAGCAGCTCCCGACTAGCCGCCGCGGAGACCCAGTACTTC
CASSSRLAAAETQYF
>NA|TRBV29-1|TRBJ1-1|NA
TGCAGCGTTCTCGAGGGGAACACTGAAGCTTTCTTT
CSVLEGNTEAFF
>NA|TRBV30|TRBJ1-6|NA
TGTGCCTGGAGCCCCGGCCAGTCGATTCATTCACCCCTCCACTTT
CAWSPGQSIHSPLHF
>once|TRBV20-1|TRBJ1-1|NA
TGCAGTGCTAGAGGGGCGAGAGCTTTCTTT
CSARGARAFF
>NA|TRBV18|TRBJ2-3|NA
TGTGCCAGCTCCCCCGGACAGCGAAGCACAGATACGCAGTATTTT
CASSPGQRSTDTQYF
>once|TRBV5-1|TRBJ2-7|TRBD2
TGCGCCAGCAGCGCCGCTGTGGAGCGGGGGACCTACGAGCAGTACTTC
CASSAAVERGTYEQYF
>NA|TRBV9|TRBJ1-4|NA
TGTGCCAGCAGCGTGGGAGCAACTAATGAAAAACTGTTTTTT
CASSVGATNEKLFF
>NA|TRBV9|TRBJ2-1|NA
TGTGCCAGCAGCGTAGATGGCCGATTCAATGAGCAGTTCTTC
CASSVDGRFNEQFF
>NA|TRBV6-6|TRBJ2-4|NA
TGTGCCAGCAGTTACGAGGCGGTGGGATTGCAAAACATTCAGTACTTC
CASSYEAVGLQNIQYF
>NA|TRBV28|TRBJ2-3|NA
TGTGCCAGTAGGGGGGGAGCCGCAGATACGCAGTATTTT
CASRGGAADTQYF
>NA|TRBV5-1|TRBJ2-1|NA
TGCGCCAGCAGCTTGCAGCCCCCTAACTACAATGAGCAGTTCTTC
CASSLQPPNYNEQFF
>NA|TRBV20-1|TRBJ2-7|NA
TGCAGTGCCCAGACACAGTACGAGCAGTACTTC
CSAQTQYEQYF
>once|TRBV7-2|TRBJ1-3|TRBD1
TGTGCCAGCAGCTCCAAAAGACAGGGTAGTGGAAACACCATATATTTT
CASSSKRQGSGNTIYF
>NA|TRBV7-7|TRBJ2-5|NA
TGTGCTAGCAGCTCGGAATTCCAAGAGACCCAGTACTTC
CASSSEFQETQYF
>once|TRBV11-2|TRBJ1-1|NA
TGTGCCAGCAGCTTAAATCCACAAGCGGGTGAAGCTTTCTTT
CASSLNPQAGEAFF
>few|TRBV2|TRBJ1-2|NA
TGTGCCAGCAACTTCGACAGATCCTATGGCTACACCTTC
CASNFDRSYGYTF
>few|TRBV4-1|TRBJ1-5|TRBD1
TGCGCCAGCAGCCAAGACGAGCGTTCGGACAGGTTCGATCAGCCCCAGCATTTT
CASSQDERSDRFDQPQHF
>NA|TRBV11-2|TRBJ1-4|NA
TGTGCCAGCAGCTTAGATCTCCAGGGGCAGGGTGAAAAACTGTTTTTT
CASSLDLQGQGEKLFF
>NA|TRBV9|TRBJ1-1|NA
TGTGCCAGCAATCGGGGGGGTACTGAAGCTTTCTTT
CASNRGGTEAFF
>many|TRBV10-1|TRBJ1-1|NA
TGCGCCAGCAGTGGGGGACTCCCAAAGGCTGAAGCTTTCTTT
CASSGGLPKAEAFF
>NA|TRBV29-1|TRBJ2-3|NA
TGCAGCGTTGATATCCGGCGGGTAATGGGACGAGGGGCCCAAGATACGCAGTATTTT
CSVDIRRVMGRGAQDTQYF
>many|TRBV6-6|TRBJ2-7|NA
TGTGCCAGCAGCCTCTCCCTCGGCTACGAGCAGTACTTC
CASSLSLGYEQYF
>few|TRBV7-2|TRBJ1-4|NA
TGTGCCAGCAGCTTAGGGGCTAATGAAAAACTGTTTTTT
CASSLGANEKLFF
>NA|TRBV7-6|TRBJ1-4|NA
TGTGCCAGCAGCTATCGCGGGGGGGATGAAAAACTGTTTTTT
CASSYRGGDEKLFF
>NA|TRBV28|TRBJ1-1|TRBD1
TGTGCCGCACTGGGACAAGGGGGCAAAGGTGGCACTGAAGCTTTCTTT
CAALGQGGKGGTEAFF